These T cell receptor beta chains were read from a single sample in a study of CD8+CD57+ T cells in acquired aplastic anemia. TCRdb reprocessed the reads via MiXCR and lists one record per CDR3 protein. The table shows fewer than 250,000 distinct CDR3 sequences, with approximately 52% occurring only once. The sequencing sample was made of sorted CD4+, CD8+, or CD8+CD57+ T cells (not recorded which) from PBMCs. The receptors stem from a human donor in good health, serving as a control. CDR3s include the opening cysteine and the closing phenylalanine or tryptophan. D genes are given only for firm matches. Clone size is stated in some rows and not others, as once, few, many or a class when expanded.

J gene	clone size	V gene	D gene	CDR3 protein	CDR3 DNA
TRBJ2-2	.	TRBV7-2	.	CASSLARQNTGELFF	TGTGCCAGCAGCTTAGCGCGCCAGAACACCGGGGAGCTGTTTTTT
TRBJ1-2	.	TRBV18	.	CASSPQGKDGYTF	TGTGCCAGCTCACCTCAGGGAAAGGATGGCTACACCTTC
TRBJ2-1	.	TRBV10-1	TRBD2	CTSSLAGMANEQFF	TGCACCAGCAGCTTAGCGGGGATGGCCAATGAGCAGTTCTTC
TRBJ2-2	.	TRBV7-8	TRBD2	CASSLVRGGDRTGELFF	TGTGCCAGCAGCTTAGTTCGGGGGGGGGATCGCACCGGGGAGCTGTTTTTT
TRBJ2-7	.	TRBV29-1	TRBD1	CSAGQGAVEQYF	TGCAGCGCAGGACAGGGGGCGGTTGAGCAGTACTTC
TRBJ2-7	.	TRBV7-9	.	CASRGRASYEQYF	TGTGCCAGCAGGGGACGGGCTTCCTACGAGCAGTACTTC
TRBJ1-3	many	TRBV20-1	TRBD1	CSARDAGQGMQRAPNTIYF	TGCAGTGCTAGAGATGCGGGACAGGGAATGCAGAGGGCCCCAAACACCATATATTTT
TRBJ2-1	.	TRBV19	.	CASNLRGRYNEQFF	TGTGCCAGTAACCTCAGGGGCCGCTACAATGAGCAGTTCTTC
TRBJ1-5	few	TRBV18	.	CASSPYPVGGQPQHF	TGTGCCAGCTCACCATACCCCGTTGGGGGGCAGCCCCAGCATTTT
TRBJ2-7	.	TRBV19	.	CASSQRDHEQYF	TGTGCCAGTAGTCAGAGGGACCACGAGCAGTACTTC
TRBJ1-1	many	TRBV3-1	.	CASSQGRMNTEAFF	TGTGCCAGCAGCCAAGGGCGTATGAACACTGAAGCTTTCTTT
TRBJ2-3	.	TRBV9	TRBD2	CASSAGTSISTDTQYF	TGTGCCAGCAGCGCTGGGACTAGCATTAGCACAGATACGCAGTATTTT
TRBJ1-2	.	TRBV19	TRBD1	CASSPPDRVTYGYTF	TGTGCCAGTAGTCCACCAGACAGGGTTACCTATGGCTACACCTTC
TRBJ2-7	.	TRBV7-2	TRBD2	CASSTSGGPNSYEQYF	TGTGCCAGCAGCACTAGCGGGGGGCCTAACTCCTACGAGCAGTACTTC
TRBJ1-1	.	TRBV6-2/TRBV6-3	.	CASSYSNRLRPRVNTEAFF	TGTGCCAGCAGTTACTCGAATCGTTTACGTCCGCGGGTGAACACTGAAGCTTTCTTT
TRBJ1-1	.	TRBV20-1	.	CSAKRRDTEAFF	TGCAGTGCTAAGAGGCGCGACACTGAAGCTTTCTTT
TRBJ1-5	many	TRBV5-8	.	CASSFDLSVGNQPQHF	TGTGCCAGCAGCTTTGATTTAAGTGTAGGCAATCAGCCCCAGCATTTT
TRBJ2-5	many	TRBV5-8	.	CASSRPPETQYF	TGTGCCAGCAGCCGCCCTCCAGAGACCCAGTACTTC
TRBJ2-7	.	TRBV20-1	TRBD2	CSARGGGRAYEQYF	TGCAGTGCTAGAGGCGGGGGGCGAGCCTACGAGCAGTACTTC
TRBJ2-3	once	TRBV10-3	.	CAISETGGDTSDGTDTQYF	TGTGCCATCAGTGAGACAGGAGGGGACACTAGCGATGGCACAGATACGCAGTATTTT
TRBJ2-7	.	TRBV19	TRBD1	CASQASGTGGYEQYF	TGTGCCAGTCAAGCTTCCGGGACAGGGGGCTACGAGCAGTACTTC
TRBJ1-5	many	TRBV6-2/TRBV6-3	TRBD1	CASSYGGQGPNQPQHF	TGTGCCAGCAGTTACGGGGGACAGGGCCCCAATCAGCCCCAGCATTTT
TRBJ2-2	.	TRBV20-1	.	CSAIQGGSTGELFF	TGCAGTGCAATTCAGGGTGGGAGCACCGGGGAGCTGTTTTTT
TRBJ2-3	.	TRBV11-3	.	CASSLGASEVDTQYF	TGTGCCAGCAGCTTAGGTGCTAGCGAGGTAGATACGCAGTATTTT
TRBJ2-5	.	TRBV12-3/TRBV12-4	.	CASSLTNQQETQYF	TGTGCCAGCAGTTTAACGAATCAACAAGAGACCCAGTACTTC
TRBJ1-1	.	TRBV29-1	.	CSSSGPRIEAFF	TGCAGCTCTAGTGGACCGAGGATTGAAGCTTTCTTT
TRBJ2-7	.	TRBV10-2	TRBD1	CASSESGTGVSCEQYF	TGCGCCAGCAGTGAGTCCGGGACAGGGGTCTCCTGCGAGCAGTACTTC
TRBJ1-5	.	TRBV2	.	CASSLVGSQPQHF	TGTGCCAGCAGTTTAGTGGGGAGTCAGCCCCAGCATTTT
TRBJ1-5	many	TRBV10-3	TRBD1	CAISESVGQINQPQHF	TGTGCCATCAGTGAGTCTGTGGGACAGATCAATCAGCCCCAGCATTTT
TRBJ1-2	.	TRBV10-3	.	CAIRRGVNYGYTF	TGTGCCATCAGGCGAGGGGTAAACTATGGCTACACCTTC
TRBJ1-1	.	TRBV6-6	.	CASSTGKNTEAFF	TGTGCCAGCAGTACAGGGAAAAACACTGAAGCTTTCTTT
TRBJ2-1	few	TRBV28	.	CASSPQGSHTYNEQFF	TGTGCCAGCAGTCCCCAGGGCTCGCATACCTACAATGAGCAGTTCTTC
TRBJ1-3	once	TRBV25-1	.	CASSESRAGNTIYF	TGTGCCAGCAGTGAATCCCGCGCTGGAAACACCATATATTTT
TRBJ2-3	.	TRBV20-1	TRBD2	CSASSGRTSTDTQYF	TGCAGTGCTAGTAGCGGGAGGACCAGCACAGATACGCAGTATTTT
TRBJ2-2	.	TRBV25-1	.	CAGSGRGLAGGELFF	TGTGCCGGCAGTGGCCGGGGTCTAGCCGGCGGGGAGCTGTTTTTT
TRBJ2-7	.	TRBV7-9	.	CASSIGASSEQYF	TGTGCCAGTAGTATCGGCGCTAGCTCCGAGCAGTACTTC
TRBJ1-2	many	TRBV7-2	.	CASSPAQGGYGYTF	TGTGCCAGCAGCCCCGCACAGGGAGGCTATGGCTACACCTTC
TRBJ1-4	.	TRBV7-8	TRBD1	CASSHGTGNEKLFF	TGTGCCAGCAGCCATGGGACAGGCAATGAAAAACTGTTTTTT
TRBJ1-6	few	TRBV15	.	CATSRSGLNSPLHF	TGTGCCACCAGCAGATCGGGCCTCAATTCACCCCTCCACTTT
TRBJ2-2	.	TRBV5-8	TRBD1	CASSPEDRVLTGELFF	TGTGCCAGCAGCCCAGAGGACAGGGTCCTCACCGGGGAGCTGTTTTTT
TRBJ2-7	.	TRBV20-1	TRBD1	CSAAGTDSYEQYF	TGCAGTGCAGCCGGGACAGACTCCTACGAGCAGTACTTC
TRBJ2-1	.	TRBV2	.	CASSYPMRRDSYNEQFF	TGTGCCAGCAGTTACCCTATGCGAAGGGACTCCTACAATGAGCAGTTCTTC
TRBJ2-7	many	TRBV6-2/TRBV6-3	.	CASSYSTGWPSYEQYF	TGTGCCAGCAGTTACTCAACGGGGTGGCCCTCCTACGAGCAGTACTTC
TRBJ1-1	.	TRBV10-3	TRBD1	CAISEGDSKAFF	TGTGCCATCAGTGAGGGGGACAGCAAAGCTTTCTTT
TRBJ2-5	.	TRBV10-1	.	CASSDQYQETQYF	TGCGCCAGCAGTGACCAGTACCAAGAGACCCAGTACTTC